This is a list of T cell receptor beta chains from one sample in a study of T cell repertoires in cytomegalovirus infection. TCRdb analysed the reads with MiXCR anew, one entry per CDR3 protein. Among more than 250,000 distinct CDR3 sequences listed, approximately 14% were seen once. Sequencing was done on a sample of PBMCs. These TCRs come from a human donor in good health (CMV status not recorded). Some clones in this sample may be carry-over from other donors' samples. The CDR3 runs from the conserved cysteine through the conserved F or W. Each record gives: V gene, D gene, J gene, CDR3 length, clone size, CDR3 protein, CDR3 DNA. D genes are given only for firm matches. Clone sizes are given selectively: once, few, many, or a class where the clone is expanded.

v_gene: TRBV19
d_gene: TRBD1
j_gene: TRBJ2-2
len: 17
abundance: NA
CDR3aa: CASKKAGQVEDTGELFF
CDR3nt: TGTGCCAGTAAAAAGGCGGGACAGGTAGAAGACACCGGGGAGCTGTTTTTT

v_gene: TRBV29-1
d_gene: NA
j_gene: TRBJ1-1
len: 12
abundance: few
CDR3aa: CSADFRQSKAFF
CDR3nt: TGCAGCGCCGACTTCAGACAGAGCAAAGCTTTCTTT

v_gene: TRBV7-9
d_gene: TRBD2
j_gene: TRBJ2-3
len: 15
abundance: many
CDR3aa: CASSLGLAGGDTQYF
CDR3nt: TGTGCCAGCAGCCTGGGACTAGCGGGAGGAGATACGCAGTATTTT

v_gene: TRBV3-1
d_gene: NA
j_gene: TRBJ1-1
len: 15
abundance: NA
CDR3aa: CASSWGGNSNTEAFF
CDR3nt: TGTGCCAGCAGCTGGGGAGGCAACTCGAACACTGAAGCTTTCTTT

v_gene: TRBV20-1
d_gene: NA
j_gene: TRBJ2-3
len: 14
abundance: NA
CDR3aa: CSARGGGGRDTQYF
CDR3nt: TGCAGTGCTAGAGGTGGGGGGGGCCGGGATACGCAGTATTTT

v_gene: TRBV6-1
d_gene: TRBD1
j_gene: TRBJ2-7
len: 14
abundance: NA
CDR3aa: CASSRGDRDHEQYF
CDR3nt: TGTGCCAGCAGCCGCGGGGACAGGGACCACGAGCAGTACTTC

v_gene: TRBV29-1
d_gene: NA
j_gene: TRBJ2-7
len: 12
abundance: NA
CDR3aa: CSVHGLLYEQYF
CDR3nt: TGCAGCGTTCATGGACTATTATACGAGCAGTACTTC

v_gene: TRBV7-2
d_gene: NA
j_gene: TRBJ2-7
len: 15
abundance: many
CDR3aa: CASSLAHGGVYEQYF
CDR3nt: TGTGCCAGCAGCTTAGCGCATGGAGGGGTTTACGAGCAGTACTTC

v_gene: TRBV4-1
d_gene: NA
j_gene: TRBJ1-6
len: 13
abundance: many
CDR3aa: CASSQRWVSPLHF
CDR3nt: TGCGCCAGCAGCCAAAGATGGGTCTCACCCCTCCACTTT

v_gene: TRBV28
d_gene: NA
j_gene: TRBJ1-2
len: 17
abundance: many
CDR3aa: CASSLLGLGVDNYGYTF
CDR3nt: TGTGCCAGCAGTTTATTAGGTCTGGGGGTCGATAACTATGGCTACACCTTC

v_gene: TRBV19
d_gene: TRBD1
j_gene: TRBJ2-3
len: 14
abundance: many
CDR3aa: CASSLGQGPDTQYF
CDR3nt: TGTGCCAGTAGTCTTGGACAGGGGCCAGATACGCAGTATTTT

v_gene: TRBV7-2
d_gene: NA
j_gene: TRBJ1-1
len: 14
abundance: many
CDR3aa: CASSMTNKNTEAFF
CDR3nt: TGTGCCAGCAGCATGACAAATAAGAACACTGAAGCTTTCTTT

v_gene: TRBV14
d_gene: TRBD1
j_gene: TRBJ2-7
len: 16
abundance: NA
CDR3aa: CASSGKTGQGTYEQYF
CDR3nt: TGTGCCAGCAGCGGAAAAACCGGACAGGGGACCTACGAGCAGTACTTC

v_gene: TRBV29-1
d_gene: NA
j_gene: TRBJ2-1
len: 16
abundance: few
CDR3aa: CSVDWQGSGEYNEQFF
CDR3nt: TGCAGCGTTGACTGGCAGGGCTCGGGAGAGTACAATGAGCAGTTCTTC

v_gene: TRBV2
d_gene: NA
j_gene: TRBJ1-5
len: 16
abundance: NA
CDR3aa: CASSEGGRRFNQPQHF
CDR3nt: TGTGCCAGCAGTGAAGGGGGGCGACGCTTCAATCAGCCCCAGCATTTT

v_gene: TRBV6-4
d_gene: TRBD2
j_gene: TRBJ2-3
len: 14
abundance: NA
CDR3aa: CASSKRGGSDTQYF
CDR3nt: TGTGCCAGCAGTAAACGGGGGGGATCCGATACGCAGTATTTT

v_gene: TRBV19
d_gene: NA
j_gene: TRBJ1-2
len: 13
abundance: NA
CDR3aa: CASTNAYRAGYTF
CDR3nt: TGTGCCAGTACGAACGCGTATAGGGCCGGCTACACCTTC

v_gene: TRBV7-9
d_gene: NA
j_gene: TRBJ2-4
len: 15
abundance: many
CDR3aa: CASSDPGTQKNIQYF
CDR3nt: TGTGCCAGCAGCGACCCCGGGACCCAGAAAAACATTCAGTACTTC

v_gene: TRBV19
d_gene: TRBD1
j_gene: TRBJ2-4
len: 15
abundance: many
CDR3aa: CASSTDRIGKNIQYF
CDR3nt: TGTGCCAGTAGTACGGACAGGATCGGCAAAAACATTCAGTACTTC

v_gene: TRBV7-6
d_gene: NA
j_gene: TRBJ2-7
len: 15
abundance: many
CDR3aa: CASSFGLAGSYEQYF
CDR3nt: TGTGCCAGCAGTTTTGGTCTGGCGGGTTCCTACGAGCAGTACTTC

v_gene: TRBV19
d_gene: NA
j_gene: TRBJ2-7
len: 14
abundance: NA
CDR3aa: CASKLVPGNYEQYF
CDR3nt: TGTGCCAGTAAGTTGGTCCCAGGAAACTACGAGCAGTACTTC

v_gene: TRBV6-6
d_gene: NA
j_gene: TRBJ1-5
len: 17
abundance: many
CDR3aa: CASNSMGEGGSNQPQHF
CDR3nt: TGTGCCAGCAACTCGATGGGGGAGGGGGGCAGCAATCAGCCCCAGCATTTT

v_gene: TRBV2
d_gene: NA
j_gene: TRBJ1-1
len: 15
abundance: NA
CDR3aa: CASREKQGLNTEAFF
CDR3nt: TGTGCCAGCAGGGAAAAACAGGGATTGAACACTGAAGCTTTCTTT

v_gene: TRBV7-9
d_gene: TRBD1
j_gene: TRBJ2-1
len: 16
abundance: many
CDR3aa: CASRPRPGTGEGEQFF
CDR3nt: TGTGCCAGCAGACCTCGACCCGGGACAGGGGAAGGTGAGCAGTTCTTC

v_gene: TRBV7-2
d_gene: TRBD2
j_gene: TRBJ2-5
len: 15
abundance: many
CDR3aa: CASSQAGGGGETQYF
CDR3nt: TGTGCCAGCAGTCAGGCCGGGGGGGGCGGTGAGACCCAGTACTTC

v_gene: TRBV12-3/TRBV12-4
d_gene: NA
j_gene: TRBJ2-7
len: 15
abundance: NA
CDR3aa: CASSLVGARGHEQYF
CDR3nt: TGTGCCAGCAGTTTAGTTGGGGCCCGGGGGCACGAGCAGTACTTC

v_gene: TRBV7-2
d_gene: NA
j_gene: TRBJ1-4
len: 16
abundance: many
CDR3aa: CASSPRGEAQNEKLFF
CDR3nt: TGTGCCAGCAGCCCCCGGGGAGAAGCTCAAAATGAAAAACTGTTTTTT

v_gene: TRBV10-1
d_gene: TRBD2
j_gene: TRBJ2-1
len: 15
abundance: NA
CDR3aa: CASSTGTSGDNEQFF
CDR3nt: TGCGCCAGCAGTACCGGGACTAGCGGGGACAATGAGCAGTTCTTC

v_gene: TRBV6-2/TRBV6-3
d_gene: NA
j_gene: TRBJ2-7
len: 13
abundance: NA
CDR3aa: CASSKDGYYEQYF
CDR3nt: TGTGCCAGCAGCAAAGACGGATACTACGAGCAGTACTTC

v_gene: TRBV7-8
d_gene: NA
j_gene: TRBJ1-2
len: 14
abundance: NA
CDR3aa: CASSLAGTNYGYTF
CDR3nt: TGTGCCAGCAGCCTTGCGGGGACTAACTATGGCTACACCTTC

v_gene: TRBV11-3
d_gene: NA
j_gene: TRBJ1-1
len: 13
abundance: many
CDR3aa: CASSLELNTEAFF
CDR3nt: TGTGCCAGCAGCTTAGAGTTGAACACTGAAGCTTTCTTT

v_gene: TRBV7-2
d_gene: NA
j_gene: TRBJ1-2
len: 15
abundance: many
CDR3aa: CASSFQPGVGYGYTF
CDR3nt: TGTGCCAGCAGCTTCCAACCAGGGGTCGGCTATGGCTACACCTTC

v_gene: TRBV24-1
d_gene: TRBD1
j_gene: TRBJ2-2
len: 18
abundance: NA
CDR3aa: CATRTGTGKPGNTGELFF
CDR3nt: TGTGCCACCAGAACCGGGACAGGAAAACCCGGTAACACCGGGGAGCTGTTTTTT

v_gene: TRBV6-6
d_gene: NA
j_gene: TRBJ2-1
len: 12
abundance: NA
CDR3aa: CASRIFAYEQFF
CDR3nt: TGTGCCAGCAGGATCTTTGCATATGAGCAGTTCTTC

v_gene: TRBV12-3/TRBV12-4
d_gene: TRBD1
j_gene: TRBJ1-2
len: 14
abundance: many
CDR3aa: CASRSGTAVTGYTF
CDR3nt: TGTGCCAGCAGGTCCGGGACAGCGGTAACCGGCTACACCTTC

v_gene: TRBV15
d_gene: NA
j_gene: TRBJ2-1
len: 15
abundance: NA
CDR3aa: CATSRVGSTYNEQFF
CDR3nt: TGTGCCACCAGCAGAGTGGGGAGTACCTACAATGAGCAGTTCTTC

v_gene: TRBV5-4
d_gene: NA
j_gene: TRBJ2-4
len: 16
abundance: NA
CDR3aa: CASSLWGSLAKNIQYF
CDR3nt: TGTGCCAGCAGCCTGTGGGGTTCTTTGGCCAAAAACATTCAGTACTTC

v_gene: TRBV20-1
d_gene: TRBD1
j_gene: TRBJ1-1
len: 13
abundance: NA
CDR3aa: CSAGRQGNTEAFF
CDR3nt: TGCAGTGCAGGGCGACAGGGGAACACTGAAGCTTTCTTT

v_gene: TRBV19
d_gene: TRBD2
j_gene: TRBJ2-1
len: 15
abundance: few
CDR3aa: CASSMKAGGQDEQFF
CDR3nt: TGTGCCAGTAGTATGAAAGCGGGGGGGCAGGATGAGCAGTTCTTC